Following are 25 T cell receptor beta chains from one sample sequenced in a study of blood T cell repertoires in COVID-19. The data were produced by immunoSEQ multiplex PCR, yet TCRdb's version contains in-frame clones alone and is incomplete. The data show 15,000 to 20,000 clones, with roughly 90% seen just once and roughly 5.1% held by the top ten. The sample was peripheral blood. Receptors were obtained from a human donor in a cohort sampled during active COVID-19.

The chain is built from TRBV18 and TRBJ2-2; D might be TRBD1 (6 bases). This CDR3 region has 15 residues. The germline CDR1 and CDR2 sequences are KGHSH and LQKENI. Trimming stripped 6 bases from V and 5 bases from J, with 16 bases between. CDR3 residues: CASSISRGGTGELFF. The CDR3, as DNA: TGTGCCAGCTCCATATCCAGGGGCGGTACCGGGGAGCTGTTTTTT. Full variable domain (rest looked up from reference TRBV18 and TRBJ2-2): NAGVMQNPRHLVRRRGQEARLRCSPMKGHSHVYWYRQLPEEGLKFMVYLQKENIIDESGMPKERFSAEFPKEGPSILRIQQVVRGDSAAYFCASSISRGGTGELFFGEGSRLTVL.

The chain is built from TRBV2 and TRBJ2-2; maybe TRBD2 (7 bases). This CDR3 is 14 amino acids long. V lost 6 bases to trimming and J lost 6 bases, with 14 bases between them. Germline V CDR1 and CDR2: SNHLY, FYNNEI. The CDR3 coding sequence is TGTGCCAGCAGAGGGGGGGCGCGGGCCGGGGAGCTGTTTTTT. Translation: CASRGGARAGELFF.

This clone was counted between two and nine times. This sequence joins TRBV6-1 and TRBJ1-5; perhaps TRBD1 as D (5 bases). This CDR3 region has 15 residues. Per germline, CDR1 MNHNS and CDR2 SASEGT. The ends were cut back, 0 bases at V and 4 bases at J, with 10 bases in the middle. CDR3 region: CASSEAPGGNQPQHF. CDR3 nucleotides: TGTGCCAGCAGTGAAGCCCCGGGGGGAAATCAGCCCCAGCATTTT.

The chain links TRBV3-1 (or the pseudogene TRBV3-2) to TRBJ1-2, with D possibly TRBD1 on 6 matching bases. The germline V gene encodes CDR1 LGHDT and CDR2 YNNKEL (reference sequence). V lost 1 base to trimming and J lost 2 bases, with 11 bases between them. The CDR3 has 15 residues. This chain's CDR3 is CASSQAWTENYGYTF. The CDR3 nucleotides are TGTGCCAGCAGCCAAGCATGGACAGAAAACTATGGCTACACCTTC.

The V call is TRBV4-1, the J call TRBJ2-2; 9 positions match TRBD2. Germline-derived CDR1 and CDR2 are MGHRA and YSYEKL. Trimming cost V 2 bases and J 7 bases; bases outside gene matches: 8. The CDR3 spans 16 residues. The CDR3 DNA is TGCGCCAGCAGCCAACCTAGCGGGGAGGGCGACGGGGAGCTGTTTTTT. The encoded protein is CASSQPSGEGDGELFF.

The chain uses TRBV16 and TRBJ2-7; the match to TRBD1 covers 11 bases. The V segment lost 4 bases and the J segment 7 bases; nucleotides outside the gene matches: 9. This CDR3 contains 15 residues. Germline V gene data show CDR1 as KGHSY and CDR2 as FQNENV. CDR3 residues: CASSRMDRGRGEQYF. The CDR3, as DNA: TGTGCCAGCAGCCGAATGGACAGGGGGCGCGGTGAGCAGTACTTC.

The CDR3 DNA follows: TGCGCCAGCAGCTTGGTGTTGGGAGGTCAACCCTACGAGCAGTACTTC. It specifies CASSLVLGGQPYEQYF. This rearrangement joins TRBV5-1 to TRBJ2-7; D possibly corresponds to TRBD2 (6 bases). The V gene's germline CDR1 is SGHRS and CDR2 YFSETQ. The CDR3 consists of 16 residues. V was pared by 0 bases and J by 2 bases, with 15 bases between.

CDR3 loop: CASSFDGRAEETQYF. The CDR3 region has the DNA TGTGCCAGCAGCTTCGACGGGAGGGCCGAGGAGACCCAGTACTTC. The chain combines TRBV11-2 with TRBJ2-5, with TRBD2 matching 8 bases. Germline loops: CDR1 SGHAT, CDR2 FQNNGV. The length of the CDR3 is 15 residues. V shed 3 bases, J shed 5 bases, and the junction held 8 bases outside the gene matches.

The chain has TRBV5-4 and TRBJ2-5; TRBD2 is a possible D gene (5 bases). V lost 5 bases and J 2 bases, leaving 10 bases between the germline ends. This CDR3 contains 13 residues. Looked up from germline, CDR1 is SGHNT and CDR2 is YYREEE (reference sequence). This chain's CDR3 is CASREDGQETQYF. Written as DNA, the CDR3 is TGTGCCAGCAGGGAGGACGGACAAGAGACCCAGTACTTC. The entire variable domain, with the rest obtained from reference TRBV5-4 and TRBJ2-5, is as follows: ETGVTQSPTHLIKTRGQQVTLRCSSQSGHNTVSWYQQALGQGPQFIFQYYREEENGRGNFPPRFSGLQFPNYSSELNVNALELDDSALYLCASREDGQETQYFGPGTRLLVL.

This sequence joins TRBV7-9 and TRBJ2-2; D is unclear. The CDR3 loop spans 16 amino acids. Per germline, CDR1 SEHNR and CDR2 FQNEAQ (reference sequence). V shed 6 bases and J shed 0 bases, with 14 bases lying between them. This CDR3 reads CASSDNSVANTGELFF. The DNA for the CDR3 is TGTGCCAGCAGTGACAATTCGGTCGCGAACACCGGGGAGCTGTTTTTT.

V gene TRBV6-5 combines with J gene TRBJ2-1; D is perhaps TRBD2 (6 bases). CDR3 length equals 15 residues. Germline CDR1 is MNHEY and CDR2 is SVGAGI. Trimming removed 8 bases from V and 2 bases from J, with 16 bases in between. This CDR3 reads CASSPGSGTYNEQFF. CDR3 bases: TGTGCCAGCTCCCCAGGTAGCGGAACCTACAATGAGCAGTTCTTC.

The CDR3: CASTQGIYGYTF. CDR3 in DNA: TGTGCCAGCACTCAGGGTATCTATGGCTACACCTTC. The chain employs TRBV28 and TRBJ1-2; TRBD1 might be the D (5 bases). Germline CDR1 is MDHEN and CDR2 is SYDVKM. V was cut by 7 bases and J by 4 bases, with 10 bases left in between. CDR3 length: 12 residues.

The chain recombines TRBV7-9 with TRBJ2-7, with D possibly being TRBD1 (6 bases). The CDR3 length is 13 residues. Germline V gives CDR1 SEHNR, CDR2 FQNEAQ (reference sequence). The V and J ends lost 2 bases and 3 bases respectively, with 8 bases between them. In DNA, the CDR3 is TGTGCCAGCAGCTTACCAGGGGACTACGAGCAGTACTTC. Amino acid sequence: CASSLPGDYEQYF.

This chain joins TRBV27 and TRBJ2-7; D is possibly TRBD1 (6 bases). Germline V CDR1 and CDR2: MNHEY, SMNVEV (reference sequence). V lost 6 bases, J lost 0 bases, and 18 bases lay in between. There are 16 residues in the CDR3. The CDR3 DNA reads TGTGCCAGCAGCCGAGAACAGGGCCTGAGCTCCTACGAGCAGTACTTC. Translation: CASSREQGLSSYEQYF.

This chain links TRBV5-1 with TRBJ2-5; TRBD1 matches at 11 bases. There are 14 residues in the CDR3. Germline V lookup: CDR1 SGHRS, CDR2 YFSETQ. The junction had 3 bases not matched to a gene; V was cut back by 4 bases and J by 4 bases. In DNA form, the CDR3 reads TGCGCCAGCAGCCCCGGGACAGGGGGAGAGACCCAGTACTTC. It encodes CASSPGTGGETQYF.

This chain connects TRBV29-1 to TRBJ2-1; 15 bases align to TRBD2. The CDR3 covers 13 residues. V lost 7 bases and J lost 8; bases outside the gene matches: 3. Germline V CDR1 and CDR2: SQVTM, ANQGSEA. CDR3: CSAGTSGRYEQFF. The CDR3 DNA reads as TGCAGCGCAGGGACTAGCGGGAGGTATGAGCAGTTCTTC.

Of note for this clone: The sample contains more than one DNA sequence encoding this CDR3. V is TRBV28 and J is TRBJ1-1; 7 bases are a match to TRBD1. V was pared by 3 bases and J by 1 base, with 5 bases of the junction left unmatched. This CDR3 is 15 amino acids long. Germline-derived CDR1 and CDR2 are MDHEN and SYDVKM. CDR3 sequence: CASSFQGGGNTEAFF. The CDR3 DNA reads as TGTGCCAGCAGTTTCCAAGGGGGCGGGAACACTGAAGCTTTCTTT.

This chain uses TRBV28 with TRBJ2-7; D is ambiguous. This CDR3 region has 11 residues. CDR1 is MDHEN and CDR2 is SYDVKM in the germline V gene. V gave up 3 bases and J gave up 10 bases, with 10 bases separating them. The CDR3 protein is CASSFVTEQYF. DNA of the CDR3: TGTGCCAGCAGTTTTGTCACAGAACAGTACTTC.

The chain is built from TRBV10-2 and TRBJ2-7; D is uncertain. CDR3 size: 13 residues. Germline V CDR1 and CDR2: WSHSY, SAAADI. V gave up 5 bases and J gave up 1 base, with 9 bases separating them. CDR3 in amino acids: CASSPTPSYEQYF. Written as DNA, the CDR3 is TGCGCCAGCAGTCCGACTCCGTCCTACGAGCAGTACTTC.

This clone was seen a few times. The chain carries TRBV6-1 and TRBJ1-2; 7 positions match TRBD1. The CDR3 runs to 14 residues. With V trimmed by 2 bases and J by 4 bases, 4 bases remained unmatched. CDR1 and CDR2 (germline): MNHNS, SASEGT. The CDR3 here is CASSEMGQFYGYTF. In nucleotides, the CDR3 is TGTGCCAGCAGTGAAATGGGACAGTTCTATGGCTACACCTTC.

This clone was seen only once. The CDR3 sequence is CASSLDGGTNEKLFF. CDR3 bases: TGCGCCAGCAGCTTGGATGGGGGCACTAATGAAAAACTGTTTTTT. The chain combines TRBV5-1 with TRBJ1-4, with a tentative D call TRBD1 (6 bases). Germline lookup yields CDR1 SGHRS and CDR2 YFSETQ. This CDR3 region has 15 residues. V gave up 0 bases and J gave up 2 bases, with 8 bases separating them.

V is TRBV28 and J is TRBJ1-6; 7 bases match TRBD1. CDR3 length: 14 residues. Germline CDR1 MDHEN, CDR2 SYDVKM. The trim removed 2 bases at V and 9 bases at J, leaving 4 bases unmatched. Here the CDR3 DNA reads TGTGCCAGCAGTTTAGAGGGGGCGATTTCACCCCTCCACTTT. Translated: CASSLEGAISPLHF.

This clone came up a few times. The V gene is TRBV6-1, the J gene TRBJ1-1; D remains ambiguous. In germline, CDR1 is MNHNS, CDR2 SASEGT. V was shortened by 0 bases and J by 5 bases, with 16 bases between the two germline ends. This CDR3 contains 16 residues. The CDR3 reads CASSEALDGRRTEAFF. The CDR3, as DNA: TGTGCCAGCAGTGAAGCTTTAGACGGAAGGAGGACTGAAGCTTTCTTT.

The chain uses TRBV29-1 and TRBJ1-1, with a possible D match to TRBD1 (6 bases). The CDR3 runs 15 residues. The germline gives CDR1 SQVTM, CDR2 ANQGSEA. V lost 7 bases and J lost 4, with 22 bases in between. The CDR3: CSATRSGVSGTEAFF. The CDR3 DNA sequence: TGCAGCGCAACGCGGTCAGGGGTATCGGGCACTGAAGCTTTCTTT. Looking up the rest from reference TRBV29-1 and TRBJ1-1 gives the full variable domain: SAVISQKPSRDICQRGTSLTIQCQVDSQVTMMFWYRQQPGQSLTLIATANQGSEATYESGFVIDKFPISRPNLTFSTLTVSNMSPEDSSIYLCSATRSGVSGTEAFFGQGTRLTVV.

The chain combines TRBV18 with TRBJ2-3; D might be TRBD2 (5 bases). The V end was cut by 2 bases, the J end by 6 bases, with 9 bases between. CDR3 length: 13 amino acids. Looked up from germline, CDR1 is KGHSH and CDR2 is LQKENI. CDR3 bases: TGTGCCAGCTCACCATCGGGGTCCGATACGCAGTATTTT. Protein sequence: CASSPSGSDTQYF.